These T cell receptor beta chains were read from a single sample in a study of T cells after yellow fever vaccination. TCRdb passed the 5' RACE reads through MiXCR, listing each CDR3 protein once. The sample records 150,000 to 200,000 distinct CDR3 sequences, 9.5% to 11% being singletons. This sample comprised CD8+ T cells sorted from PBMCs, obtained 15 days after the yellow fever booster vaccination. The receptors originated from a man younger than 35 who received the YFV17D yellow fever vaccine. Each CDR3 is given with its conserved first and last residue. Fields, in order: clone size, J gene, V gene, D gene, CDR3 DNA, CDR3 protein. The D gene is left open where the match is weak. Clone size is stated in some rows and not others, as once, few, many or a class when expanded.

size: few
J: TRBJ1-5
V: TRBV7-9
D: .
DNA: TGTGCCAGCAGCCGAGGGGGGGGTCAGCCCCAGCATTTT
CDR3: CASSRGGGQPQHF

size: .
J: TRBJ2-1
V: TRBV12-3/TRBV12-4
D: TRBD2
DNA: TGTGCCAGCAGTTTTGGTAGCGGGGGGGGAAATGAGCAGTTCTTC
CDR3: CASSFGSGGGNEQFF

size: .
J: TRBJ1-1
V: TRBV29-1
D: .
DNA: TGCAGCGTTGGAGCGGGTGCTTTCTTT
CDR3: CSVGAGAFF

size: few
J: TRBJ2-2
V: TRBV29-1
D: .
DNA: TGCAGCGTTGTTGGGGCGGACACCGGGGAGCTGTTTTTT
CDR3: CSVVGADTGELFF

size: .
J: TRBJ1-6
V: TRBV27
D: TRBD1
DNA: TGTGCCAGCAGTTTAACCGGACAGGGACGCCCACCCCTCCACTTT
CDR3: CASSLTGQGRPPLHF

size: .
J: TRBJ2-5
V: TRBV7-2
D: .
DNA: TGTGCCAGCAGCACTCCGGTCGGAGGGTGGCGTGAGACCCAGTACTTC
CDR3: CASSTPVGGWRETQYF

size: .
J: TRBJ2-1
V: TRBV20-1
D: .
DNA: TGCAGTGCTAGAGGGGAGTTATACAATGAGCAGTTCTTC
CDR3: CSARGELYNEQFF

size: few
J: TRBJ2-3
V: TRBV7-6
D: .
DNA: TGTGCCAGCAGGCGTAGCTGGGCAGATACGCAGTATTTT
CDR3: CASRRSWADTQYF

size: .
J: TRBJ2-2
V: TRBV5-5
D: TRBD1
DNA: TGTGCCAGCAGCATGACCGGGACAGGGATTAACACCGGGGAGCTGTTTTTT
CDR3: CASSMTGTGINTGELFF

size: many
J: TRBJ1-4
V: TRBV7-6
D: TRBD1
DNA: TGTGCCAGCAGCTTACAGGGGGATGAAAAACTGTTTTTT
CDR3: CASSLQGDEKLFF

size: .
J: TRBJ1-4
V: TRBV7-9
D: .
DNA: TGTGCCAGCAGCTCCCCTCGATATGGGGAAAAACTGTTTTTT
CDR3: CASSSPRYGEKLFF

size: .
J: TRBJ2-3
V: TRBV4-2
D: .
DNA: TGTGCCAGCAGCCAATTGGTGAGCACAGATACGCAGTATTTT
CDR3: CASSQLVSTDTQYF

size: .
J: TRBJ1-4
V: TRBV12-3/TRBV12-4
D: .
DNA: TGTGCCAGCAGTCCCACAGGGAGGCTTAATGAAAAACTGTTTTTT
CDR3: CASSPTGRLNEKLFF

size: .
J: TRBJ1-5
V: TRBV9
D: .
DNA: TGTGCCAGCAGCGTAGGATCCGGGGCAAATCAGCCCCAGCATTTT
CDR3: CASSVGSGANQPQHF

size: few
J: TRBJ2-2
V: TRBV4-2
D: .
DNA: TGTGCCAGCAGCCAAGATAAGGTCACCGGGGAGCTGTTTTTT
CDR3: CASSQDKVTGELFF

size: .
J: TRBJ2-3
V: TRBV12-3/TRBV12-4
D: .
DNA: TGTGCCAGCAGTTTCTTCCATGACAGAACAACCACAGATACGCAGTATTTT
CDR3: CASSFFHDRTTTDTQYF

size: few
J: TRBJ2-1
V: TRBV7-2
D: TRBD2
DNA: TGTGCCAGCAGCTTAGCGGCGCGGGGGGGCAATGAGCAGTTCTTC
CDR3: CASSLAARGGNEQFF

size: few
J: TRBJ2-1
V: TRBV6-5
D: .
DNA: TGTGCCAGCAGCCCCGGGAGCGCCCAGGGTAACAATGAGCAGTTCTTC
CDR3: CASSPGSAQGNNEQFF

size: few
J: TRBJ2-6
V: TRBV12-3/TRBV12-4
D: .
DNA: TGTGCCAGCAGTTTACGGGGTGCCGATGTGGGGGCCAACGTCCTGACTTTC
CDR3: CASSLRGADVGANVLTF

size: medium-sized
J: TRBJ2-1
V: TRBV20-1
D: .
DNA: TGCAGTGCTAGGATTGGGCCTCACGACAATGAGCAGTTCTTC
CDR3: CSARIGPHDNEQFF

size: .
J: TRBJ2-2
V: TRBV4-3
D: .
DNA: TGCGCCAGCAGCCCGTTAGTCCAGGAGGAGACCGGGGAGCTGTTTTTT
CDR3: CASSPLVQEETGELFF

size: .
J: TRBJ2-5
V: TRBV13
D: .
DNA: TGTGCCAGCAGCATATCGACAGACCAAGAGACCCAGTACTTC
CDR3: CASSISTDQETQYF

size: few
J: TRBJ1-2
V: TRBV20-1
D: TRBD1
DNA: TGCAGTGCTAGAGATTGGGACAGGGGGCAAAGCTATGGCTACACCTTC
CDR3: CSARDWDRGQSYGYTF

size: .
J: TRBJ2-7
V: TRBV6-6
D: TRBD1
DNA: TGTGCCAGCAGTTACTCACCGGGACAGGGGGACGGCAGCTCCTACGAGCAGTACTTC
CDR3: CASSYSPGQGDGSSYEQYF

size: .
J: TRBJ1-1
V: TRBV5-1
D: .
DNA: TGCGCCAGCAGCTTGGGGGGAGGCTTGGACACTGAAGCTTTCTTT
CDR3: CASSLGGGLDTEAFF

size: many
J: TRBJ2-1
V: TRBV6-6
D: .
DNA: TGTGCCAGCAGTTACGTACAGGGCAATGAGCAGTTCTTC
CDR3: CASSYVQGNEQFF

size: few
J: TRBJ2-4
V: TRBV20-1
D: .
DNA: TGCAGTGCGGAGGGACCGAAAGCCAAAAACATTCAGTACTTC
CDR3: CSAEGPKAKNIQYF

size: .
J: TRBJ1-1
V: TRBV3-1
D: .
DNA: TGTGCCAGCAGCCTCTCATTCAGGGAGAAAGCTTTCTTT
CDR3: CASSLSFREKAFF

size: few
J: TRBJ2-3
V: TRBV6-1
D: .
DNA: TGTGCCAGCAGAGAAAGTCGGTGGGGGTTGGGAACAGATACGCAGTATTTT
CDR3: CASRESRWGLGTDTQYF

size: few
J: TRBJ2-3
V: TRBV2
D: TRBD2
DNA: TGTGCCAGCAGTGATCCGATAGCGGGGCCCACAGATACGCAGTATTTT
CDR3: CASSDPIAGPTDTQYF

size: .
J: TRBJ1-5
V: TRBV24-1
D: .
DNA: TGTGCCACCGCCGCCGCAGGTCAGCCCCAGCATTTT
CDR3: CATAAAGQPQHF

size: many
J: TRBJ1-1
V: TRBV20-1
D: .
DNA: TGCAGTGCTAGAGCTAGGGACACTGAAGCTTTCTTT
CDR3: CSARARDTEAFF

size: many
J: TRBJ2-5
V: TRBV5-1
D: TRBD2
DNA: TGCGCCAGCAGCTTGGCTAGCGGGGGGTACCAAGAGACCCAGTACTTC
CDR3: CASSLASGGYQETQYF

size: few
J: TRBJ1-2
V: TRBV19
D: .
DNA: TGTGCCAGTAGTGTCGGGACGGACTATGGCTACACCTTC
CDR3: CASSVGTDYGYTF

size: many
J: TRBJ1-5
V: TRBV5-1
D: TRBD1
DNA: TGCGCCAGCAGCCCATGGACAGGGGGCAATCAGCCCCAGCATTTT
CDR3: CASSPWTGGNQPQHF

size: .
J: TRBJ2-1
V: TRBV24-1
D: .
DNA: TGTGCCACCAGTGACTCAGCGAGCGAGCAGTTCTTC
CDR3: CATSDSASEQFF

size: .
J: TRBJ2-2
V: TRBV27
D: .
DNA: TGTGCCAGCAGTTTTGGGACGCTCACCGGGGAGCTGTTTTTT
CDR3: CASSFGTLTGELFF

size: .
J: TRBJ1-6
V: TRBV7-2
D: .
DNA: TGTGCCAGCAGCCACCGCAGTGGAACTAATTCACCCCTCCACTTT
CDR3: CASSHRSGTNSPLHF

size: many
J: TRBJ1-1
V: TRBV10-2
D: TRBD1
DNA: TGCGCCAGCAGTGCGGGACAGGGCGGATGGTTGGCCACTGAAGCTTTCTTT
CDR3: CASSAGQGGWLATEAFF

size: few
J: TRBJ2-1
V: TRBV7-3
D: .
DNA: TGTGCCAGCAGCTTAAGGCACGGGGCTTACAATGAGCAGTTCTTC
CDR3: CASSLRHGAYNEQFF

size: many
J: TRBJ2-1
V: TRBV6-6
D: .
DNA: TGTGCCAGCAGTTACGTCTATGAGCAGTTCTTC
CDR3: CASSYVYEQFF

size: .
J: TRBJ1-5
V: TRBV10-2
D: .
DNA: TGCGCCAGCAGTGAGCGGGGCCTGAAGCCCCAGCATTTT
CDR3: CASSERGLKPQHF

size: .
J: TRBJ2-3
V: TRBV7-9
D: .
DNA: TGTGCCAGCAGCGCAGCCTGGACTAGCACAGATACGCAGTATTTT
CDR3: CASSAAWTSTDTQYF